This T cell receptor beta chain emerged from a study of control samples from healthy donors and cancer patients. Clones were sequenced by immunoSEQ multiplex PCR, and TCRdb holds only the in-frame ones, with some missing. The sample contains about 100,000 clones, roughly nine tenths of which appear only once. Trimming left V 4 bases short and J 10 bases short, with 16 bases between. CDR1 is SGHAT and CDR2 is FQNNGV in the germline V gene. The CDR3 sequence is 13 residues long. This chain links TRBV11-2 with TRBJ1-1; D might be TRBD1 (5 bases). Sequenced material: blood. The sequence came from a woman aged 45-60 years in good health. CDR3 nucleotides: TGTGCCAGCAGCTCCCTCAGAGACAGAGGAGCTTTCTTT. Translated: CASSSLRDRGAFF.